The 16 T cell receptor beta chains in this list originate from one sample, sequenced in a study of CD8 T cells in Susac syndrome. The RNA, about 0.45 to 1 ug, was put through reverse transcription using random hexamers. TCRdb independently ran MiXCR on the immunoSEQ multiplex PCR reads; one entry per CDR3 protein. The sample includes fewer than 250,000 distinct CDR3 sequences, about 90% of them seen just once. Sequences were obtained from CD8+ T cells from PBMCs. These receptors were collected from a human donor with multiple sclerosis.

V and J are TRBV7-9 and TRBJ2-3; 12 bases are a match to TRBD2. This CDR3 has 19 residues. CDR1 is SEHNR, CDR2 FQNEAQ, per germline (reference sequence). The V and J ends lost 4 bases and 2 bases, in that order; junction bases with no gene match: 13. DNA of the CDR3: TGTGCCAGCAGCTCCAGTAGACTAGCGGGAGAATTCGCCACAGATACGCAGTATTTT. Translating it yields CASSSSRLAGEFATDTQYF.

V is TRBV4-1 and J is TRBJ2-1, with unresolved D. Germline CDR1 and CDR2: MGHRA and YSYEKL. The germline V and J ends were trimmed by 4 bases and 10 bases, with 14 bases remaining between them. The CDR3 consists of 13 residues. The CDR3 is CASSLGPALEQFF. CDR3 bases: TGCGCCAGCAGCCTCGGGCCAGCCCTGGAGCAGTTCTTC.

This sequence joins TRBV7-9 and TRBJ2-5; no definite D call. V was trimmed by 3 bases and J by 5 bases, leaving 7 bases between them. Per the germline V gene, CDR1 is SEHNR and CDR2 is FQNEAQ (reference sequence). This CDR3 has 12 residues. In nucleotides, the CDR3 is TGTGCCAGCAGCTTTCCGCGGGAGACCCAGTACTTC. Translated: CASSFPRETQYF.

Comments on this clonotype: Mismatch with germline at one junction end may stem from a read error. CDR3 region: CASSNSGRYNEQFF. The DNA for the CDR3 is TGTGCCAGCAGTAACTCGGGACGGTACAATGAGCAGTTCTTC. The V and J genes are TRBV6-5 and TRBJ2-1; the D call may be TRBD1 or TRBD2 (5 bases each). Germline CDR1 MNHEY, CDR2 SVGAGI. The CDR3 sequence is 14 residues long.

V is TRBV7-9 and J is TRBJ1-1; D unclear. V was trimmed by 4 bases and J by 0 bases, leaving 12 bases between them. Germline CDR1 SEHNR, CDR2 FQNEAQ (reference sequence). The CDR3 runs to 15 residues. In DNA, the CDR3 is TGTGCCAGCAGCTCCTCGCCTGGGGTGAACACTGAAGCTTTCTTT. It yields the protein CASSSSPGVNTEAFF.

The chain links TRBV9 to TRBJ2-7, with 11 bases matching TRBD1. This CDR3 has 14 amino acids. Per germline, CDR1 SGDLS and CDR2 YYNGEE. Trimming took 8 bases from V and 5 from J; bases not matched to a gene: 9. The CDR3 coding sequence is TGTGCCAGACTGAGATGGACAGGGGGCGACGAGCAGTACTTC. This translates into CARLRWTGGDEQYF.

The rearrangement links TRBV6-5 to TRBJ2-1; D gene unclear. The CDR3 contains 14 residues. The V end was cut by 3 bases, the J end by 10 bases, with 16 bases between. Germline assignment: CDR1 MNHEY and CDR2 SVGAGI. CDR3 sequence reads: CASSYSLVLQEQFF. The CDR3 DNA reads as TGTGCCAGCAGTTATTCTCTAGTCCTTCAAGAGCAGTTCTTC.

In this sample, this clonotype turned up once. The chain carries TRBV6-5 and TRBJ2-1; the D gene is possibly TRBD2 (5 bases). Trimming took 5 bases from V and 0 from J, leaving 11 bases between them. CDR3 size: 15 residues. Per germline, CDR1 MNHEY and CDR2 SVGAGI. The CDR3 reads CASSVWRSSYNEQFF. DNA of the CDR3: TGTGCCAGCAGTGTGTGGAGGAGCTCCTACAATGAGCAGTTCTTC.

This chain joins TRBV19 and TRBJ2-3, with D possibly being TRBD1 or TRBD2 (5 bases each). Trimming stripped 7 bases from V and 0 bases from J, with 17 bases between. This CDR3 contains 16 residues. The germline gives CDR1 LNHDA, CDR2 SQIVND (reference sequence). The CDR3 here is CASKLGPSGSTDTQYF. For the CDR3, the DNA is TGTGCCAGTAAACTGGGACCCTCCGGAAGCACAGATACGCAGTATTTT.

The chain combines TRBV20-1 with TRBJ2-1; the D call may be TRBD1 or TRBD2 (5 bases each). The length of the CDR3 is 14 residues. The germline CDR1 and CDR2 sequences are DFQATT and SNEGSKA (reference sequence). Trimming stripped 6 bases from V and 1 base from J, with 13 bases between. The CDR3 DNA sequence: TGCAGTGCCCTTTTGGGACCGTCCTACAATGAGCAGTTCTTC. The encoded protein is CSALLGPSYNEQFF.

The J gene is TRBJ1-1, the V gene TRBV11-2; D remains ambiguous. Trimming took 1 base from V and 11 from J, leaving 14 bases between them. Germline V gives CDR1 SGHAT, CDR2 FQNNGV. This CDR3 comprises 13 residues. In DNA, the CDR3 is TGTGCCAGCAGCTTAGTCTATGGCCAGAGGGCTTTCTTT. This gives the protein CASSLVYGQRAFF. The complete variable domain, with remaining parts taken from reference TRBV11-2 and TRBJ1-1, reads EAGVAQSPRYKIIEKRQSVAFWCNPISGHATLYWYQQILGQGPKLLIQFQNNGVVDDSQLPKDRFSAERLKGVDSTLKIQPAKLEDSAVYLCASSLVYGQRAFFGQGTRLTVV.

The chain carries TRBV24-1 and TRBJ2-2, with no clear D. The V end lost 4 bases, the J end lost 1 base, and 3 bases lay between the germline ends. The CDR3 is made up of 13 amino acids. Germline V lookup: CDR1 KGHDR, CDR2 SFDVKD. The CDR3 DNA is TGTGCCACCAGTGAAGGGAACACCGGGGAGCTGTTTTTT. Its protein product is CATSEGNTGELFF.

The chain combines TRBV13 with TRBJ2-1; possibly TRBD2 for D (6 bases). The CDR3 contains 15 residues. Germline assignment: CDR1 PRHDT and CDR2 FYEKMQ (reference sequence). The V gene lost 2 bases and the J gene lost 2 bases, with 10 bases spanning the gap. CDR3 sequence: CASSLREDAYNEQFF. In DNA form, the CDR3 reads TGTGCCAGCAGCTTAAGGGAGGACGCCTACAATGAGCAGTTCTTC.

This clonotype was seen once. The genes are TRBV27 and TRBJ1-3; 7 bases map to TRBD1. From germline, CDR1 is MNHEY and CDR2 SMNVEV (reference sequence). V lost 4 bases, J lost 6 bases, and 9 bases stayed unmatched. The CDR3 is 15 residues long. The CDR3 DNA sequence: TGTGCCAGCAGTTCCCTAAGGGGACAGCTAAACACCATATATTTT. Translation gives CASSSLRGQLNTIYF.

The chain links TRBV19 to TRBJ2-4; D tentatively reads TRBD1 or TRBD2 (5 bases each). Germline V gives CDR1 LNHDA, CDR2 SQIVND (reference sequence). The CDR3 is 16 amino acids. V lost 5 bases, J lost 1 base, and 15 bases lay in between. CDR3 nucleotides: TGTGCCAGTAGTCCCTGGGGGAAGGGGGCCAAAAACATTCAGTACTTC. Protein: CASSPWGKGAKNIQYF.

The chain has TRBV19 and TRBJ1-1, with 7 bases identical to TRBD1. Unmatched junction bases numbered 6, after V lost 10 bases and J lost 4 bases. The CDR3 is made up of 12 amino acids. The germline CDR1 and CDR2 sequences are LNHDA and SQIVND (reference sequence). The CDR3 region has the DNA TGTGCCACCGGGGACAGATCCACTGAAGCTTTCTTT. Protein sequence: CATGDRSTEAFF.